A single sample is the source of the 4 T cell receptor beta chains below, sequenced in a study of shared clonotypes between healthy human individuals. Produced via immunoSEQ multiplex PCR; TCRdb's table is partial and in-frame only. The sample holds roughly 400,000 clones, about 97% seen once. Source material: memory CD8+ T cells sorted from blood. Regarding subset: CD45RO+ cells pooled with CCR7-negative TemRA cells. The receptor set was obtained from a man aged 25-45 years in good health.

The chain links TRBV10-3 to TRBJ2-1, with 10 nucleotides matching TRBD1. Germline trimming cut 5 bases from V and 1 base from J; bases unmatched to any gene: 2. The CDR3 is 15 residues long. The germline gives CDR1 ENHRY, CDR2 SYGVKD. CDR3 residues: CAISLGQGSYNEQFF. The CDR3 bases are TGTGCCATCAGTCTGGGACAGGGGTCCTACAATGAGCAGTTCTTC.

With regard to this clone: Other DNA sequences of this sample code for an identical CDR3. This chain connects TRBV19 to TRBJ1-2; possible D gene TRBD1, 6 bases. Per the germline V gene, CDR1 is LNHDA and CDR2 is SQIVND (reference sequence). The CDR3 runs 12 residues. V was pared by 8 bases and J by 4 bases, with 11 bases between. The CDR3: CASSNRAYGYTF. The DNA of the CDR3 is TGTGCCAGTTCGAACAGGGCCTATGGCTACACCTTC. Supplemented by reference TRBV19 and TRBJ1-2, the full variable domain reads DGGITQSPKYLFRKEGQNVTLSCEQNLNHDAMYWYRQDPGQGLRLIYYSQIVNDFQKGDIAEGYSVSREKKESFPLTVTSAQKNPTAFYLCASSNRAYGYTFGSGTRLTVV.

This sequence joins TRBV18 and TRBJ2-2, with no clear D. The germline V and J ends were trimmed by 2 bases and 2 bases, with 6 bases remaining between them. Per the germline V gene, CDR1 is KGHSH and CDR2 is LQKENI. The CDR3 length is 14 residues. The CDR3 here is CASSPADNTGELFF. CDR3 DNA sequence: TGTGCCAGCTCACCAGCTGATAACACCGGGGAGCTGTTTTTT.

V gene TRBV5-4 combines with J gene TRBJ2-1; 8 nucleotides agree with TRBD2. V shed 0 bases and J 7 bases; nucleotides not matched to a gene: 12. Germline V gives CDR1 SGHNT, CDR2 YYREEE (reference sequence). CDR3 length: 17 residues. This chain's CDR3 is CASSLVPTSGGRNEQFF. In DNA form, the CDR3 reads TGTGCCAGCAGCTTGGTCCCAACTAGCGGAGGGAGGAATGAGCAGTTCTTC.